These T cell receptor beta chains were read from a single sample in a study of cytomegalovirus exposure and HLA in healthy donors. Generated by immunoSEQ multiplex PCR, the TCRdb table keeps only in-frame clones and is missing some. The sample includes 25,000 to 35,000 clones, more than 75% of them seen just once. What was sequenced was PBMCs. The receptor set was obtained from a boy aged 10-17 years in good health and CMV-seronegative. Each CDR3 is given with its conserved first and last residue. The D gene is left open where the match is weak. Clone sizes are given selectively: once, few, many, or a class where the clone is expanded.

cdr3_nt: TGTGCCAGCAGCCCGGGACTAGCGGGGGGCGGAGAGACCCAGTACTTC
cdr3_aa: CASSPGLAGGGETQYF
d_call: TRBD2
j_call: TRBJ2-5
v_call: TRBV11-2
clone_size: NA

cdr3_nt: TGTGCCAGCAGCCAAGGGGCCCCAGGGGAGCAGTTCTTC
cdr3_aa: CASSQGAPGEQFF
d_call: NA
j_call: TRBJ2-1
v_call: TRBV11-3
clone_size: NA

cdr3_nt: TGTTCCAGCAGTTCCGACAGGGCCGAGCAGTACTTC
cdr3_aa: CSSSSDRAEQYF
d_call: TRBD1
j_call: TRBJ2-7
v_call: TRBV7-9
clone_size: NA

cdr3_nt: TGTGCCACCTTGCATCGGAGAAAGGGGATCGATGTAGCCTACGAGCAGTACTTC
cdr3_aa: CATLHRRKGIDVAYEQYF
d_call: NA
j_call: TRBJ2-7
v_call: TRBV2
clone_size: NA

cdr3_nt: TGTGCCAGTAGTCCAGGGATCCGTACCACCATATATTTT
cdr3_aa: CASSPGIRTTIYF
d_call: NA
j_call: TRBJ1-3
v_call: TRBV19
clone_size: once

cdr3_nt: TGTGCCAGCAGTCCCCGGGACAGCCCCTCCTACGAGCAGTACTTC
cdr3_aa: CASSPRDSPSYEQYF
d_call: TRBD1
j_call: TRBJ2-7
v_call: TRBV27
clone_size: NA

cdr3_nt: TGTGCCAGTACCCCGGAGAACTCTGGAAACACCATATATTTT
cdr3_aa: CASTPENSGNTIYF
d_call: NA
j_call: TRBJ1-3
v_call: TRBV19
clone_size: NA

cdr3_nt: TGTGCCAGCAGCCCCAGGACAGGGGGGGCCTATGGCTACACCTTC
cdr3_aa: CASSPRTGGAYGYTF
d_call: TRBD1
j_call: TRBJ1-2
v_call: TRBV7-9
clone_size: few

cdr3_nt: TGTGCCAGCAGCTTGGTAGTTCAGCCCCAGCATTTT
cdr3_aa: CASSLVVQPQHF
d_call: NA
j_call: TRBJ1-5
v_call: TRBV5-8
clone_size: NA

cdr3_nt: TGTGCCAGCAGTTTAAACTACAGGCATGAGCAGTTCTTC
cdr3_aa: CASSLNYRHEQFF
d_call: NA
j_call: TRBJ2-1
v_call: TRBV27
clone_size: NA